This TCR beta chain was recorded in a study of blood T cell repertoires in COVID-19. Looking at the study overall: From the United States, Italy and Spain came samples of acute and convalescent COVID-19. The analysed material was cDNA or gDNA that came from T cells, B-cell-depleted T cells, or PBMCs.

Germline CDR1 reads MNHEY; CDR2 reads SVGEGT. This CDR3 is built from 14 residues. Trimming stripped 5 bases from V and 3 bases from J, with 11 bases between. Authors' analysis steps: Amplification with reference gene primers provided the estimates of nucleated cell counts. The repertoire was sequenced with immunoSEQ multiplex PCR; TCRdb's copy has only in-frame clones and lacks some. Clonal size and the V and J genes are those of that table, whereas D and trimming came from the DNA. The sample has approximately 350,000 clones, about 90% seen once. This clone came up a few times. Material for sequencing was peripheral blood. This chain joins TRBV6-2 or TRBV6-3 and TRBJ2-1; a weak D match, TRBD2 (6 bases). The receptor comes from a woman under 30 who had recovered from COVID-19. For the CDR3, the DNA is TGTGCCAGCAGTCAACTAGCCTTCTACAATGAGCAGTTCTTC. The encoded protein is CASSQLAFYNEQFF.